This TCR beta chain was documented in a study of PD-L1 blockade in urothelial cancer (dated by TCRdb to the late 2010s). Notes on the research overall: Every patient began therapy in 2014 and was given atezolizumab 1,200 mg intravenously every 3 weeks. About 85% of the roughly 29 patients were identified as males with urothelial cancer of bladder origin, and a prior smoking history was reported by 18 of 29 patients. An ECOG performance status of 0 or 1 was recorded for the patients, and 0 to 3 prior chemotherapy regimens had been received by the patients. Blood samples were analyzed at two time points: 3 weeks after treatment start (second dose) and 6 weeks after treatment start. Blood samples gave median yields of approximately 130,000 T cells and over 80,000 unique TCRs, along with a median clonality of 0.080. Somatic, immune and clinical correlates of response to PD-L1 blockade with atezolizumab in urothelial cancer were the focus of an exploratory multi-omic analysis. TCR sequencing covered pretreatment tumor samples and matched, serially collected peripheral blood taken before and after atezolizumab treatment. Progression-free survival longer than 6 months counted as durable clinical benefit, and TCR features were additionally tested against both progression-free and overall survival. In the same patients, pretreatment tumors underwent whole exome sequencing and RNA sequencing in addition to TCR sequencing. Under 10 patients reached durable clinical benefit, while some 20 patients did not. Over 28 patients had pretreatment blood TCR-seq, some 25 had at least one posttreatment blood collection, and some 25 had tumor TCR-seq.

What the work shows at the level of the full study, not this receptor alone: Among patients with durable benefit, tumor-associated TCR clones showed greater expansion in peripheral blood 3 weeks after treatment started (n ≈ 23, p = 0.022). Improved progression-free and overall survival was found to be associated with pretreatment peripheral blood TCR clonality below the median. Because the sample size was small (n of about 29) and many exploratory analyses were performed, the results are intended to be hypothesis-generating.

To estimate absolute template abundance from read counts, synthetic TCR analog templates were spiked into each PCR. The immunoSEQ assay was used to amplify TCRbeta CDR3 regions from genomic DNA with bias-controlled V and J gene primers. Sequencing of rearranged TCRbeta segments was done at approximately 20X coverage. In the original analysis: Sequencing errors were corrected by clustering and CDR3s were annotated against IMGT to assign V, D and J genes. Downstream analyses used only productive TCRbeta rearrangements, leaving out any out-of-frame or stop-codon sequences. Clonality was computed as one minus Shannon entropy normalized by the log of the number of unique productive sequences. Clones differing between time points or between blood and tumor were identified using Fisher's exact test with Benjamini-Hochberg correction, with an adjusted p below 0.01 applied as the threshold. Drawn from immuneACCESS, this table holds only the in-frame rearrangements with V and J called that TCRdb kept. Clones are partly lost; checked studies trace under half to an unresolved V gene and leave the rest unexplained. The D gene and trimming were derived from the DNA, and the V and J assignments and clone size from that table. The sample table lists 120,000 or so clones, around 88% of them with a count of one. The ten largest account for 2.4% of the sample.

Comment on this clone: The specificity of this receptor is unknown. The record has no base qualities; no much larger clone is one base away.

The time point label, as the study defines it: peripheral blood 6 weeks after treatment start. The cohort comprised more than 25 patients with locally advanced or metastatic urothelial carcinoma treated at Memorial Sloan Kettering on a trial protocol. Peripheral blood mononuclear cells were collected pretreatment and during treatment, at between 1 and 8 total time points per patient. The Qiagen DNeasy Blood extraction kit was used to purify genomic DNA from total PBMCs and from tumor samples. PBMCs were collected pretreatment and during treatment and were isolated and stored as previously described. The material sequenced was PBMCs, taken around atezolizumab (anti-PD-L1) treatment. The TCR comes from a man in his forties or fifties with urothelial cancer.

The sequence in DNA is TGCGCCAGCAGCTCAACTAGCGGGAGCCGGACCCAGTACTTC. It translates to CASSSTSGSRTQYF. The chain is made from TRBV5-1 and TRBJ2-5; 11 nucleotides in the junction match TRBD2. V is trimmed back by 3 bases and J by 7 bases, and the junction contains 5 bases that no gene match accounts for. CDR1 and CDR2, per the germline V gene, are SGHRS and YFSETQ. Measured from the cysteine to the phenylalanine, the CDR3 is 14 residues long. Only the CDR3 portion is preserved as DNA: 42 bases, with reading frame beginning at the first base.